Below, 23 T cell receptor beta chains from the same sample are listed, as sequenced in a study of early stage breast cancer tumors (dated 2017 in TCRdb). Receptors were amplified or captured by the immunoSEQ multiplex PCR assay. In its TCRdb copy, this immuneACCESS table keeps in-frame sequences only and misses some clones. Where compared with another copy, unresolved V genes explain less than half of these, and the others have no known cause. The sample profile shows more than 55,000 clones; 60% to 85% of them were found once. The top ten clones comprise around 3.7% of the sample. The sample was blood. These receptors were collected from a person aged 30 to 39 with breast cancer.

V gene TRBV2 combines with J gene TRBJ1-2; D may be TRBD1 (6 bases). The CDR3 is made up of 13 amino acids. With 5 bases removed from V and 10 bases from J, the gap between germline ends came to 17 bases. CDR1 is SNHLY, CDR2 FYNNEI, per germline. CDR3: CASSTTGSRDYTF. For the CDR3, the DNA is TGTGCCAGCAGTACTACAGGGAGTCGAGACTACACCTTC.

This clone was seen a few times. The rearrangement uses TRBV7-9 and TRBJ1-2; no firm D call. The V gene lost 3 bases and the J gene lost 4 bases, with 9 bases spanning the gap. Germline V gene lookup returns CDR1 SEHNR and CDR2 FQNEAQ (reference sequence). CDR3 length: 13 amino acids. The CDR3 reads CASSLQKVYGYTF. In nucleotides, the CDR3 is TGTGCCAGCAGCTTGCAGAAAGTCTATGGCTACACCTTC.

This chain joins TRBV7-9 and TRBJ1-2; 8 bases match TRBD1. V dropped 0 bases and J dropped 0; count of bases not matched to a gene: 0. In germline, CDR1 is SEHNR, CDR2 FQNEAQ (reference sequence). The CDR3 has 15 amino acids. The chain's CDR3 is CASSLAGQANYGYTF. CDR3 nucleotides: TGTGCCAGCAGCTTAGCGGGACAGGCTAACTATGGCTACACCTTC.

This clone is a singleton in its sample. The chain combines TRBV2 with TRBJ2-2; the match to TRBD2 covers 9 bases. The junction had 1 base not matched to a gene; V was cut back by 4 bases and J by 7 bases. The CDR3 spans 13 residues. Germline CDR1 is SNHLY and CDR2 is FYNNEI. The CDR3 protein is CASSVSGSGELFF. In DNA, the CDR3 is TGTGCCAGCAGTGTTAGCGGGAGCGGGGAGCTGTTTTTT.

The chain carries TRBV18 and TRBJ2-7, with D possibly being TRBD1 or TRBD2 (6 bases each). With 3 bases removed from V and 5 bases from J, the gap between germline ends came to 11 bases. The CDR3 runs to 13 residues. In germline, CDR1 is KGHSH, CDR2 LQKENI. The CDR3 is CASSPSEGDEQYF. The DNA for the CDR3 is TGTGCCAGCTCACCCTCGGAGGGGGACGAGCAGTACTTC.

This chain joins TRBV19 and TRBJ2-5, with D possibly being TRBD1 (6 bases). Germline V gene data show CDR1 as LNHDA and CDR2 as SQIVND (reference sequence). The ends were cut back, 3 bases at V and 10 bases at J, with 18 bases in the middle. The CDR3 has 14 amino acids. The CDR3, as DNA: TGTGCCAGTAGTATGTTGACAGAACAAGGGGGCCAGTACTTC. It encodes CASSMLTEQGGQYF.

The chain couples TRBV11-2 to TRBJ1-2, with D unclear. CDR3 size: 13 residues. Trimming cost V 3 bases and J 4 bases, with 9 bases left between them. Germline CDR1 reads SGHAT; CDR2 reads FQNNGV. Here the CDR3 DNA reads TGTGCCAGCAGCTTTCGCGGCTCCTATGGCTACACCTTC. Protein product: CASSFRGSYGYTF.

The V call is TRBV7-9, the J call TRBJ1-3; D is ambiguous. Germline-derived CDR1 and CDR2 are SEHNR and FQNEAQ (reference sequence). Trimming took off 1 base at V and 2 bases at J, with 3 bases between the two ends. This CDR3 is built from 13 residues. The CDR3 DNA reads as TGTGCCAGCAGCTTAGGGGCTGGAAACACCATATATTTT. Its protein is CASSLGAGNTIYF.

The table lists this clone with a few counts. This sequence joins TRBV4-2 and TRBJ1-1; TRBD1 might be the D (6 bases). V was cut by 0 bases and J by 4 bases, with 12 bases left in between. From germline, CDR1 is LGHNA and CDR2 YNFKEQ. CDR3 length: 15 amino acids. DNA for the CDR3: TGTGCCAGCAGCCAAGAGGGGGCGGGGTTCACTGAAGCTTTCTTT. It is translated as CASSQEGAGFTEAFF.

This rearrangement joins TRBV4-3 to TRBJ1-2; TRBD1 matches at 9 bases. Germline lookup yields CDR1 LGHNA and CDR2 YSLEER. The V and J ends lost 0 bases and 0 bases, in that order; junction bases with no gene match: 11. This CDR3 has 19 amino acids. This chain's CDR3 is CASSQDQGLWTGANYGYTF. CDR3 in DNA: TGCGCCAGCAGCCAAGATCAGGGATTATGGACAGGGGCTAACTATGGCTACACCTTC.

A single count supports this clone. The chain uses TRBV7-6 and TRBJ2-7, with a weak D call TRBD1 (5 bases). CDR1 and CDR2 from the germline V gene are SGHVS and FNYEAQ. The CDR3 is 14 amino acids. The ends were cut back, 1 base at V and 2 bases at J, with 9 bases in the middle. The CDR3: CASSLGGSTYEQYF. CDR3 nucleotides: TGTGCCAGCAGCTTAGGGGGCAGCACCTACGAGCAGTACTTC.

Here the CDR3 DNA reads TGTGCCAGCGCCGGGACGGACTTTAGAAAGCAGTACTTC. It yields the protein CASAGTDFRKQYF. The rearrangement joins TRBV25-1 to TRBJ2-7, with D perhaps TRBD1 or TRBD2 (5 bases each). The germline V and J ends were trimmed by 8 bases and 8 bases, with 19 bases remaining between them. The CDR3 is 13 amino acids. Looked up from germline, CDR1 is MGHDK and CDR2 is SYGVNS.

The CDR3 coding sequence is TGTGCCAGCAGCTTAACCCCGAACACTGAAGCTTTCTTT. Protein sequence: CASSLTPNTEAFF. V is TRBV11-2 and J is TRBJ1-1; D is unclear. V lost 2 bases and J lost 1, with 5 bases in between. The germline gives CDR1 SGHAT, CDR2 FQNNGV. The CDR3 consists of 13 residues.

This clone was detected only a few times. The chain joins TRBV18 to TRBJ1-5; 12 nucleotides line up with TRBD1. The CDR3 covers 17 residues. V shed 0 bases and J 6 bases; nucleotides not matched to a gene: 6. The germline CDR1 and CDR2 sequences are KGHSH and LQKENI. In nucleotides, the CDR3 is TGTGCCAGCTCACCACCGGGGACAGGGGGCTTTAGTCAGCCCCAGCATTTT. It translates to CASSPPGTGGFSQPQHF.

The rearrangement links TRBV7-9 to TRBJ1-1; the match to TRBD1 covers 8 bases. Germline V gene sequence: CDR1 SEHNR, CDR2 FQNEAQ (reference sequence). V shed 3 bases and J 4 bases; nucleotides not matched to a gene: 4. CDR3 length: 14 amino acids. In nucleotides, the CDR3 is TGTGCCAGCAGCTTGCAGGGGGCGAGCACTGAAGCTTTCTTT. Amino acids: CASSLQGASTEAFF.

The J gene is TRBJ2-2, the V gene TRBV30, with 8 bases identical to TRBD1. J gave up 6 bases and V 0 bases, and 12 bases lay outside the gene matches. The CDR3 consists of 17 residues. The germline V gene encodes CDR1 GTSNPN and CDR2 SVGIG (reference sequence). The CDR3 sequence is CAWSVLGQGGIAGELFF. CDR3 nucleotides: TGTGCCTGGAGTGTACTTGGACAGGGTGGGATCGCCGGGGAGCTGTTTTTT.

This chain uses TRBV5-6 with TRBJ2-5, with a possible D match to TRBD2 (6 bases). Per the germline V gene, CDR1 is SGHDT and CDR2 is YYEEEE. Deletions cut 3 bases from V and 5 bases from J, with 20 bases between. This CDR3 contains 16 residues. The CDR3 region has the DNA TGTGCCAGCAGCTCCCGGGGGAAGGCTCCACCGGAGACCCAGTACTTC. Translated: CASSSRGKAPPETQYF.

This rearrangement joins TRBV2 to TRBJ2-2; TRBD2 aligns across 10 bases. From germline, CDR1 is SNHLY and CDR2 FYNNEI. CDR3 size: 16 residues. With 7 bases clipped from V and 2 bases from J, the junction kept 7 bases outside the gene matches. In DNA, the CDR3 is TGTGCCAGCAAAACGATAGCGGGAGGCAACACCGGGGAGCTGTTTTTT. As protein: CASKTIAGGNTGELFF.

The chain employs TRBV5-1 and TRBJ2-7, with D perhaps matching TRBD2 (5 bases). V was shortened by 0 bases and J by 4 bases, with 11 bases between the two germline ends. CDR3 size: 14 residues. Germline CDR1 and CDR2: SGHRS and YFSETQ. For the CDR3, the DNA is TGCGCCAGCAGCTTGGAGCCAGCGGATTACGAGCAGTACTTC. Protein product: CASSLEPADYEQYF.

The chain couples TRBV5-1 to TRBJ2-6, with 7 bases matching TRBD1. V lost 1 base and J lost 0; bases outside the gene matches: 10. The length of the CDR3 is 19 residues. CDR1 is SGHRS, CDR2 YFSETQ, per germline. The CDR3 coding sequence is TGCGCCAGCAGCTTGAAGTTTCAGGGGGTAAACTCTGGGGCCAACGTCCTGACTTTC. Its translation: CASSLKFQGVNSGANVLTF.

The chain combines TRBV4-2 with TRBJ2-3; TRBD2 might be the D (5 bases). This CDR3 comprises 14 residues. Trimming shortened V by 4 bases and J by 3 bases, and 11 bases separated the two germline ends. CDR1 and CDR2 from the germline V gene are LGHNA and YNFKEQ. The CDR3: CASSPIANTDTQYF. CDR3 in DNA: TGTGCCAGCAGCCCTATAGCGAATACAGATACGCAGTATTTT.

The sample holds a few counts of this clone. CDR3 nucleotides: TGTGCCAGCAGGGGACAGGGGGCCCGCCGAGGCTACACCTTC. Its translation: CASRGQGARRGYTF. This chain connects TRBV27 to TRBJ1-2; 12 bases fit TRBD1. The CDR3 extends over 14 amino acids. The germline CDR1 and CDR2 sequences are MNHEY and SMNVEV (reference sequence). The trim removed 6 bases at V and 8 bases at J, leaving 7 bases unmatched.

The rearrangement uses TRBV18 and TRBJ1-1; no definite D call. The CDR3 is 14 amino acids. The germline V gene has CDR1 KGHSH and CDR2 LQKENI. With 1 base removed from V and 5 bases from J, the gap between germline ends came to 11 bases. The CDR3 spells CASSPQGSQTEAFF. As DNA, the CDR3 is TGTGCCAGCTCACCACAGGGATCCCAAACTGAAGCTTTCTTT.